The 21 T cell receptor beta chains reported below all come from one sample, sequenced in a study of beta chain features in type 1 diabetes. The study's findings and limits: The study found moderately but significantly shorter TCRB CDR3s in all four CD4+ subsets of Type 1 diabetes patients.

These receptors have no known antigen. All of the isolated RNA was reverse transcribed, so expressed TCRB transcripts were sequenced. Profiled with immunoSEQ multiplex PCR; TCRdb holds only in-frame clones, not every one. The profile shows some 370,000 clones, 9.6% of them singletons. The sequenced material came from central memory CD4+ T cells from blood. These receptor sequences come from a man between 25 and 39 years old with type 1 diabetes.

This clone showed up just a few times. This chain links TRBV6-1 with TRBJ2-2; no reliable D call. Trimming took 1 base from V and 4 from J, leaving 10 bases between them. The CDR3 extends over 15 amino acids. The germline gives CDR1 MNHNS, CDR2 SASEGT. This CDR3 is CASSEVWGGTGELFF. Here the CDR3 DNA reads TGTGCCAGCAGTGAAGTCTGGGGTGGCACCGGGGAGCTGTTTTTT.

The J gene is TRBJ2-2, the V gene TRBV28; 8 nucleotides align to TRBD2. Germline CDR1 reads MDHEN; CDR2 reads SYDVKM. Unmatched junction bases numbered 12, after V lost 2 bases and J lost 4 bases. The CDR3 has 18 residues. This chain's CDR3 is CASSLIRRAGVTTGELFF. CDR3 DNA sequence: TGTGCCAGCAGTTTAATCCGGCGAGCGGGAGTTACCACCGGGGAGCTGTTTTTT.

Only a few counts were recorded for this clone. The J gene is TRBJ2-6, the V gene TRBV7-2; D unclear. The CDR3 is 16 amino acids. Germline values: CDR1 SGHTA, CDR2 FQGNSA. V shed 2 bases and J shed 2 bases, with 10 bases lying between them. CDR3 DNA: TGTGCCAGCAGCTTAAATATGGTTACTGGGGCCAACGTCCTGACTTTC. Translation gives CASSLNMVTGANVLTF.

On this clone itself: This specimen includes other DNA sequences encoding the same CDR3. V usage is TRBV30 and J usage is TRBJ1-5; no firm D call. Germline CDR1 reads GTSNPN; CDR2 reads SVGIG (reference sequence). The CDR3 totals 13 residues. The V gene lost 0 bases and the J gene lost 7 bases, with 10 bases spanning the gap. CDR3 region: CAWSVQGNQPQHF. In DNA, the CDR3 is TGTGCCTGGAGTGTACAAGGGAACCAGCCCCAGCATTTT.

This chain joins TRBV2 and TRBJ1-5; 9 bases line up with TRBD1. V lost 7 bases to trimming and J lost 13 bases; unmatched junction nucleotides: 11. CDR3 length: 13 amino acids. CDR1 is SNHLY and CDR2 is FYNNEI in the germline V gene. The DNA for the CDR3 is TGTGCCAGCAATCCGGGACAGGGCTTTCCTCAGCATTTT. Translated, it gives CASNPGQGFPQHF.

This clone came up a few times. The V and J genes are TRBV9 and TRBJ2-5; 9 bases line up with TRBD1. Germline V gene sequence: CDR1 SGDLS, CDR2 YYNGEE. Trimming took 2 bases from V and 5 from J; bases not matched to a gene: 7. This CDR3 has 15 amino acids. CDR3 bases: TGTGCCAGCAGCGTCCTGGGACAGGGTATTGAGACCCAGTACTTC. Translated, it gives CASSVLGQGIETQYF.

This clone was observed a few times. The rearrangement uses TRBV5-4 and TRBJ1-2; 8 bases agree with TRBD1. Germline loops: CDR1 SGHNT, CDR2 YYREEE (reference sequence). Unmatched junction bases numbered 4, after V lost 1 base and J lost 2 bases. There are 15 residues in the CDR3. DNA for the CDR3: TGTGCCAGCAGCTTGATGGCAGGGGGCAACTATGGCTACACCTTC. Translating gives CASSLMAGGNYGYTF.

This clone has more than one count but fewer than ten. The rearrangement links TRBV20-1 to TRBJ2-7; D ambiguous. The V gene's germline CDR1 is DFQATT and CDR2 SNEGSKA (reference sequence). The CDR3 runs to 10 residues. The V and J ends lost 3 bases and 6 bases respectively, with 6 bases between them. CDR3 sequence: CSASASEQYF. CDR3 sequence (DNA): TGCAGTGCTAGTGCCTCCGAGCAGTACTTC.

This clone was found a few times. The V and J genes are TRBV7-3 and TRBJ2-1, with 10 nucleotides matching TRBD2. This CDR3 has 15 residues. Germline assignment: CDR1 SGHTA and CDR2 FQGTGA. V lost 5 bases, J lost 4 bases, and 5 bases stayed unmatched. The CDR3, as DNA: TGTGCCAGCAGCAGGGGACTAGCGATGTACAATGAGCAGTTCTTC. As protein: CASSRGLAMYNEQFF.

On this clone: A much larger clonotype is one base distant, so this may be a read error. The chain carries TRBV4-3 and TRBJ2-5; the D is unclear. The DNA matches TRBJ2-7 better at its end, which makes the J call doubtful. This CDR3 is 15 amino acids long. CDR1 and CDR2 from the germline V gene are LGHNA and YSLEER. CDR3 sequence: CASSQDLMSSYEQYF. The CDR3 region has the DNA TGCGCCAGCAGCCAAGATCTGATGAGCTCCTACGAGCAGTACTTC.

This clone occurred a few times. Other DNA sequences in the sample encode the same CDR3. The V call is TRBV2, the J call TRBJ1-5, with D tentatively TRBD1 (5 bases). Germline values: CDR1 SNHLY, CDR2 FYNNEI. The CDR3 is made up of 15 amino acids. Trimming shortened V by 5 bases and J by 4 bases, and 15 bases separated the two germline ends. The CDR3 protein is CASSRDRLGNQPQHF. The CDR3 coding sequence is TGTGCCAGCAGTAGGGACCGACTGGGAAATCAGCCCCAGCATTTT. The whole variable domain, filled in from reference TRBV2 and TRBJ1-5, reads EPEVTQTPSHQVTQMGQEVILRCVPISNHLYFYWYRQILGQKVEFLVSFYNNEISEKSEIFDDQFSVERPDGSNFTLKIRSTKLEDSAMYFCASSRDRLGNQPQHFGDGTRLSIL.

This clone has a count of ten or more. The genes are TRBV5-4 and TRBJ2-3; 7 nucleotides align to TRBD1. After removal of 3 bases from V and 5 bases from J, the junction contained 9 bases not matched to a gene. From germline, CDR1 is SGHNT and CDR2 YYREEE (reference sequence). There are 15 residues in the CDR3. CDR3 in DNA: TGTGCCAGCAGCTGGGGCCGGGACAGCGGAGATACGCAGTATTTT. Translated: CASSWGRDSGDTQYF.

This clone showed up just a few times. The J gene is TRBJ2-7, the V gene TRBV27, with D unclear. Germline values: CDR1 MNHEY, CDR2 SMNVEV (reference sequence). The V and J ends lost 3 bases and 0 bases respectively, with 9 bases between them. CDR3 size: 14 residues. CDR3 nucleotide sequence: TGTGCCAGCAGTTTCGGACGGAACTCCTACGAGCAGTACTTC. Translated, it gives CASSFGRNSYEQYF.

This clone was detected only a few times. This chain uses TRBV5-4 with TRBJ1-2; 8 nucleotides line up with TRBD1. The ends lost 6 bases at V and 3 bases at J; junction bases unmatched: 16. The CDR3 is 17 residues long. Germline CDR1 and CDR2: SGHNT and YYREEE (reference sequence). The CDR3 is CASTMRKGTGSHYGYTF. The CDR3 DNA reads TGTGCCAGCACCATGAGGAAGGGGACAGGATCTCACTATGGCTACACCTTC.

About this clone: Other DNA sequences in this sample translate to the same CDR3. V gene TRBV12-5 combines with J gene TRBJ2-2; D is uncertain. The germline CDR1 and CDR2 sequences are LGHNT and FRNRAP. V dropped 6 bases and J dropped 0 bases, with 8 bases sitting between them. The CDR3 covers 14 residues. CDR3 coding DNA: TGTGCTAGTGGATTATCTCCGAACACCGGGGAGCTGTTTTTT. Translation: CASGLSPNTGELFF.

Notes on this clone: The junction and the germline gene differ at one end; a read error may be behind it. The CDR3 bases are TGTGCTAGCAGCTTAGCGGGAGGAGGCGAGCAGTACTTC. This sequence encodes CASSLAGGGEQYF. The rearrangement uses TRBV7-7 and TRBJ2-7; 10 bases fit TRBD2. This CDR3 contains 13 residues. The germline gives CDR1 SSHAT, CDR2 FNYEAQ (reference sequence).

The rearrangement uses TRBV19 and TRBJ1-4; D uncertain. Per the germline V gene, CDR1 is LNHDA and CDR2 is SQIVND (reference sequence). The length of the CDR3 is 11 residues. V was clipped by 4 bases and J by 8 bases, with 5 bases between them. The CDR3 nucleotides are TGTGCCAGTAGTAGTAGAGAAAAACTGTTTTTT. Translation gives CASSSREKLFF.

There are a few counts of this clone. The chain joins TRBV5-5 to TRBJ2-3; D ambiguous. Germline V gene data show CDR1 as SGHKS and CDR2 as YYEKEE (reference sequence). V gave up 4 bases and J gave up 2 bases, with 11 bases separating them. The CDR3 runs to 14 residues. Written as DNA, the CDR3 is TGTGCCAGCAGCCGAAACTCCTACACAGATACGCAGTATTTT. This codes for CASSRNSYTDTQYF.

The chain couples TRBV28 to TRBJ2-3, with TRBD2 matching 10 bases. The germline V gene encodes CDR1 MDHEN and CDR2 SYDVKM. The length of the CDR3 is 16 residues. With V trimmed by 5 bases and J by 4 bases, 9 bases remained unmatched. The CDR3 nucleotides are TGTGCCAGCAGTCGCACGGGACTAGCGAGGGCAGATACGCAGTATTTT. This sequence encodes CASSRTGLARADTQYF. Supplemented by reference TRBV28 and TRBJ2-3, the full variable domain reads DVKVTQSSRYLVKRTGEKVFLECVQDMDHENMFWYRQDPGLGLRLIYFSYDVKMKEKGDIPEGYSVSREKKERFSLILESASTNQTSMYLCASSRTGLARADTQYFGPGTRLTVL.

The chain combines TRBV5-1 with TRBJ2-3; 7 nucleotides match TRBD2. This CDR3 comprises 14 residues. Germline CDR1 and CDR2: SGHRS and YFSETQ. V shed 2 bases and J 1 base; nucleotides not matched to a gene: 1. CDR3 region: CASSFREGTDTQYF. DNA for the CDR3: TGCGCCAGCAGCTTTCGGGAGGGCACAGATACGCAGTATTTT.

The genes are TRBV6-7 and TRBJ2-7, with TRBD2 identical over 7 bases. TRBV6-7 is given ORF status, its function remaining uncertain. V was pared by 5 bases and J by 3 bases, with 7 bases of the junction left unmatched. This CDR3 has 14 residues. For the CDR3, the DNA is TGTGCCAGCAGTCCCCGGGACTACTTCTACGAGCAGTACTTC. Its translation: CASSPRDYFYEQYF.